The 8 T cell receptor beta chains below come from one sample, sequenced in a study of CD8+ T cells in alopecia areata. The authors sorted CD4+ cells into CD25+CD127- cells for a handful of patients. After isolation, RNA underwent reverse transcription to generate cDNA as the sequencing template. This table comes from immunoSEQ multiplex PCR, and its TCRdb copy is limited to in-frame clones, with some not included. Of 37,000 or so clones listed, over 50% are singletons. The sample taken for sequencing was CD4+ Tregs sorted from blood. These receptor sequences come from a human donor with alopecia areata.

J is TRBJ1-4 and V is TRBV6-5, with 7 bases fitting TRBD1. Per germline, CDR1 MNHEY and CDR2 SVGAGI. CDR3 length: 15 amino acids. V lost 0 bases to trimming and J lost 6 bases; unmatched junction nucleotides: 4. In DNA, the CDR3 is TGTGCCAGCAGTTACTCGGGACAGTCGTATGAAAAACTGTTTTTT. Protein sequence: CASSYSGQSYEKLFF.

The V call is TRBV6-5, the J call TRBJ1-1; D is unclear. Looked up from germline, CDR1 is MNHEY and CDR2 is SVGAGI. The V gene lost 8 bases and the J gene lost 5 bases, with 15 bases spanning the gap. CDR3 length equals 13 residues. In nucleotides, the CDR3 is TGTGCCAGCGGACGTTATAGAGGTACTGAAGCTTTCTTT. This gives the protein CASGRYRGTEAFF.

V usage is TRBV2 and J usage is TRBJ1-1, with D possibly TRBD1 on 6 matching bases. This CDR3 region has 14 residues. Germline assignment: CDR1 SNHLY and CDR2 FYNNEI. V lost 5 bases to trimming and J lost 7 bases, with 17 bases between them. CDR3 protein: CASSRWGGEGEAFF. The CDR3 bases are TGTGCCAGCAGTCGTTGGGGGGGCGAGGGTGAAGCTTTCTTT.

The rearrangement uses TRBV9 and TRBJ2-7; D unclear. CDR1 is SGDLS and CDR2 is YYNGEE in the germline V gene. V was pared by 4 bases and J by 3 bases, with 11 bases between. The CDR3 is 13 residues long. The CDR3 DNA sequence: TGTGCCAGCAGCTCCGGGCCCCGCTACGAGCAGTACTTC. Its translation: CASSSGPRYEQYF.

The DNA of the CDR3 is TGTGCCAGCAGCGTAGGGACACAGGAATTCTTC. It specifies CASSVGTQEFF. The chain combines TRBV9 with TRBJ2-1; possible D gene TRBD1, 5 bases. The CDR3 loop spans 11 amino acids. CDR1 is SGDLS, CDR2 YYNGEE, per germline. V dropped 0 bases and J dropped 16 bases, with 11 bases sitting between them.

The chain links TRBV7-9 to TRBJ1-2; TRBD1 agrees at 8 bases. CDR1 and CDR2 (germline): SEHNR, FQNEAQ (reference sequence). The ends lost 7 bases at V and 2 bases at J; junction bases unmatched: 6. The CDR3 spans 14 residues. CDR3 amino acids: CASTQGARNYGYTF. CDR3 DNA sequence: TGTGCCAGCACTCAGGGGGCGCGAAACTATGGCTACACCTTC.

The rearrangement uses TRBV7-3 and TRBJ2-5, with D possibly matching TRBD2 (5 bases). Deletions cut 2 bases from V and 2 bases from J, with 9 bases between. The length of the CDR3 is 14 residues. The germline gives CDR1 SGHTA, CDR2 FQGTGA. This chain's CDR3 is CASSLGRGQETQYF. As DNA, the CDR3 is TGTGCCAGCAGCTTAGGTCGGGGACAAGAGACCCAGTACTTC.

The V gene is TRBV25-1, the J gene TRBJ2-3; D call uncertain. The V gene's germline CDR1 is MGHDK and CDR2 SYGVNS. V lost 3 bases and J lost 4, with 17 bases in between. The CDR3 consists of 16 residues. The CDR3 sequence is CASSDARAPPADTQYF. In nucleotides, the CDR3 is TGTGCCAGCAGTGACGCCCGAGCCCCACCCGCAGATACGCAGTATTTT.